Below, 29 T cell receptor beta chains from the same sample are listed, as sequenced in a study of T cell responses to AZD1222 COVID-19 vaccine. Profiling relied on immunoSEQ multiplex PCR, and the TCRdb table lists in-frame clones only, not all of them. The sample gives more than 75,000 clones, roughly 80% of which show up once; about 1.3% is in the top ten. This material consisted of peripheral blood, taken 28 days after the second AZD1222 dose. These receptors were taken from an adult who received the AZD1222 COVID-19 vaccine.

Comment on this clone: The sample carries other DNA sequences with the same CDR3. The CDR3 DNA follows: TGTGCCAGCAGCCAAGATCGGTCGGAGACCCAGTACTTC. This encodes CASSQDRSETQYF. J is TRBJ2-5 and V is TRBV3-1 (or the pseudogene TRBV3-2), with no clear D. This CDR3 region has 13 residues. The germline V gene encodes CDR1 LGHDT and CDR2 YNNKEL (reference sequence). V was shortened by 0 bases and J by 5 bases, with 7 bases between the two germline ends.

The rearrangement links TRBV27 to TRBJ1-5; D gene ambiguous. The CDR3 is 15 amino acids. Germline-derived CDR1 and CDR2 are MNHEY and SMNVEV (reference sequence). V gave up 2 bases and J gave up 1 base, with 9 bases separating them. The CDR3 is CASSLGRESNQPQHF. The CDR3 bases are TGTGCCAGCAGTTTAGGTAGGGAGAGCAATCAGCCCCAGCATTTT.

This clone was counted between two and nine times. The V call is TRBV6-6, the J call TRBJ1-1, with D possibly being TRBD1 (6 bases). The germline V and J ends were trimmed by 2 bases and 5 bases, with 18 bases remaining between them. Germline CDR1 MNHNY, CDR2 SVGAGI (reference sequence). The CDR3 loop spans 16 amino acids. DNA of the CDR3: TGTGCCAGCAGTTACGGCAACAGGGCTGGGAGGACTGAAGCTTTCTTT. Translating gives CASSYGNRAGRTEAFF.

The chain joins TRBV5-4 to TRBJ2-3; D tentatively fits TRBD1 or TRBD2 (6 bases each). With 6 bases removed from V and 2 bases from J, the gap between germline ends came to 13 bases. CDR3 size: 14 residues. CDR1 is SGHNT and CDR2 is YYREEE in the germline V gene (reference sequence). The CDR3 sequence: CASNGGGTTDTQYF. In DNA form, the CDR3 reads TGTGCCAGCAATGGAGGGGGTACCACAGATACGCAGTATTTT.

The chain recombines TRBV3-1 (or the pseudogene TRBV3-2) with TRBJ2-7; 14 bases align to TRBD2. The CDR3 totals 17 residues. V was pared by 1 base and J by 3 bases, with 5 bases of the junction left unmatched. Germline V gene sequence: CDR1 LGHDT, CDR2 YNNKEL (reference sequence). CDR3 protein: CASSQGTSGRFGYEQYF. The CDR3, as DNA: TGTGCCAGCAGCCAAGGGACTAGCGGGAGGTTTGGCTACGAGCAGTACTTC.

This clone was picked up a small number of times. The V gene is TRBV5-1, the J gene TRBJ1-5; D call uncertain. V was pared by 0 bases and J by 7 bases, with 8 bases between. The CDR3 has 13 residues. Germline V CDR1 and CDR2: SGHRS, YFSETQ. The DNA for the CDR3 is TGCGCCAGCAGCTTGGGGGTTGGGCAGCCCCAGCATTTT. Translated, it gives CASSLGVGQPQHF.

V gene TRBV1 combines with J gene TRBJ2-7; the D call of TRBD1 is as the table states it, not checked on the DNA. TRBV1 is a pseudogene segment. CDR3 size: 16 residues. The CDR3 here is CTSSQCGTAGVGEQYF. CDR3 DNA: TGCACCAGCAGCCAATGCGGGACAGCAGGGGTCGGAGAGCAGTACTTC.

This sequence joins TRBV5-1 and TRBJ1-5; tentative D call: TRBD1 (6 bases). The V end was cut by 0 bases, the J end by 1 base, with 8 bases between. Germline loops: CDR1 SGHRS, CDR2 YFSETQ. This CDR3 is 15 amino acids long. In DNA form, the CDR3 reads TGCGCCAGCAGCTTGGGAGGGGGGAGCAATCAGCCCCAGCATTTT. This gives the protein CASSLGGGSNQPQHF.

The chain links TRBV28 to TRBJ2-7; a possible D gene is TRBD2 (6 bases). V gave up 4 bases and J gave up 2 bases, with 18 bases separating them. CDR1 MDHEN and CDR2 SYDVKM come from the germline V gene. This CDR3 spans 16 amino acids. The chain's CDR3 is CASSSRPGLPPYEQYF. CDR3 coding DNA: TGTGCCAGCAGTTCCCGACCGGGACTCCCCCCCTACGAGCAGTACTTC.

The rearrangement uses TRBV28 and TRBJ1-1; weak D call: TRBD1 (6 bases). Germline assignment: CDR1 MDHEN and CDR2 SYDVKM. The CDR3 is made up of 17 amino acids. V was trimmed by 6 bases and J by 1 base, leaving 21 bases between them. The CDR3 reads CASSHGGGAIKNTEAFF. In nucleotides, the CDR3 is TGTGCCAGCAGCCATGGTGGGGGGGCCATAAAGAACACTGAAGCTTTCTTT.

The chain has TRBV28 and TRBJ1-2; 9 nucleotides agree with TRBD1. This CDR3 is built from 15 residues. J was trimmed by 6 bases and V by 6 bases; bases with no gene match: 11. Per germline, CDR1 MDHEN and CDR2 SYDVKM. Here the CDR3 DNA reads TGTGCCAGCAGGCAAGATTGGGGGACAGGGAATGGCTACACCTTC. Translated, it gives CASRQDWGTGNGYTF.

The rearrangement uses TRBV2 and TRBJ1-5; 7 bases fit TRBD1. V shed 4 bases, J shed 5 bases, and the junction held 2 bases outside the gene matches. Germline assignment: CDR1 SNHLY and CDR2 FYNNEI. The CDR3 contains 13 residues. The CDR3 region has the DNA TGTGCCAGCAGTGGGACAGGATATCAGCCCCAGCATTTT. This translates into CASSGTGYQPQHF.

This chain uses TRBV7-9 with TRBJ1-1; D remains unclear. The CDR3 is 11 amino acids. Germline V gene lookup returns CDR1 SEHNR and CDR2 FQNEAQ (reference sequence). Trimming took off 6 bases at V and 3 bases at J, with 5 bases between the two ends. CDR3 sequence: CASRVDTEAFF. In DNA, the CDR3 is TGTGCCAGCAGAGTGGACACTGAAGCTTTCTTT.

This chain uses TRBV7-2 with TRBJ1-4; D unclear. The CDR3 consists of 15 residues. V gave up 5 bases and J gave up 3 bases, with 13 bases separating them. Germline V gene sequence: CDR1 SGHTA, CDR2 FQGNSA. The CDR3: CASSINGIPNEKLFF. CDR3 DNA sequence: TGTGCCAGCAGCATCAACGGGATCCCTAATGAAAAACTGTTTTTT.

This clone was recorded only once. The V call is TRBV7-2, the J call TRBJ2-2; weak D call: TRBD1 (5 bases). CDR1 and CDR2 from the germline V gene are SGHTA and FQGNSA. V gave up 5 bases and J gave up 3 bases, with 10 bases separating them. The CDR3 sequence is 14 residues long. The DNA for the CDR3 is TGTGCCAGCAGCCTCCTCAGGGACACCGGGGAGCTGTTTTTT. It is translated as CASSLLRDTGELFF.

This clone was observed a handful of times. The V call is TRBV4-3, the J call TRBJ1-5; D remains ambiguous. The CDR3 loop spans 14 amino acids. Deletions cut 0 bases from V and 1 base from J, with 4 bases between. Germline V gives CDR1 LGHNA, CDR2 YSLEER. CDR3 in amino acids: CASSQDRSNQPQHF. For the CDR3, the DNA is TGCGCCAGCAGCCAAGATAGAAGCAATCAGCCCCAGCATTTT.

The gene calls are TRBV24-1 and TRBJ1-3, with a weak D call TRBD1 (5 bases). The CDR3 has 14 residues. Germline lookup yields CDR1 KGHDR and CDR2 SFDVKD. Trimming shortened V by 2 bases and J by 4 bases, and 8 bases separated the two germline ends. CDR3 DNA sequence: TGTGCCACCAGTGATTCAGGGCGCGGAAACACCATATATTTT. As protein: CATSDSGRGNTIYF.

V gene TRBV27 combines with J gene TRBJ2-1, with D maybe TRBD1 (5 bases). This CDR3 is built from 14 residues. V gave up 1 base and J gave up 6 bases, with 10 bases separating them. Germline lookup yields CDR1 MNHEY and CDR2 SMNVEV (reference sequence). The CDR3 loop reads CASSLYRFANEQFF. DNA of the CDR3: TGTGCCAGCAGTTTATACAGGTTTGCCAATGAGCAGTTCTTC.

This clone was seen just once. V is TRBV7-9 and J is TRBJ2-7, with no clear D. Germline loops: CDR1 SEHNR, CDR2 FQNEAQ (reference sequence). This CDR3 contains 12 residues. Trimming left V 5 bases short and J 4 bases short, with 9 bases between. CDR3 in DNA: TGTGCCAGCAGCCCCCCCGGGTACGAGCAGTACTTC. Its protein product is CASSPPGYEQYF.

CDR3 in DNA: TGTGCCAGCAGGGAGGGAGACGGCTACACCTTC. It specifies CASREGDGYTF. V and J are TRBV2 and TRBJ1-2; unclear D gene. Germline assignment: CDR1 SNHLY and CDR2 FYNNEI. Trimming removed 6 bases at V and 8 bases at J, with 10 bases between. The CDR3 sequence is 11 residues long.

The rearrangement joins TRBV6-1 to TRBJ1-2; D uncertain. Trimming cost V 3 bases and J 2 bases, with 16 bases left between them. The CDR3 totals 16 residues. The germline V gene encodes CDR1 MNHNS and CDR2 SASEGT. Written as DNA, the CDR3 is TGTGCCAGCAGTGAGGGGTGGGCCACTACCAACTATGGCTACACCTTC. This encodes CASSEGWATTNYGYTF.

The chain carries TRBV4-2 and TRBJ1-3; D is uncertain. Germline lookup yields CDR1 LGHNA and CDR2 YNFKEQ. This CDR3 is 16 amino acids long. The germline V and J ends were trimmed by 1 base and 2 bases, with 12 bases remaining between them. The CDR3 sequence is CASSQAVPGTGNTIYF. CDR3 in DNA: TGTGCCAGCAGCCAAGCAGTCCCGGGTACTGGAAACACCATATATTTT.

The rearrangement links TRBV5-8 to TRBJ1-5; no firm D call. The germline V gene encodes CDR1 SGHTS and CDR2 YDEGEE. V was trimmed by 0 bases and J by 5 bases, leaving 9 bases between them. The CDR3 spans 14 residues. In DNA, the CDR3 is TGTGCCAGCAGCTTGGTAGGGCCGGATCAGCCCCAGCATTTT. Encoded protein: CASSLVGPDQPQHF.

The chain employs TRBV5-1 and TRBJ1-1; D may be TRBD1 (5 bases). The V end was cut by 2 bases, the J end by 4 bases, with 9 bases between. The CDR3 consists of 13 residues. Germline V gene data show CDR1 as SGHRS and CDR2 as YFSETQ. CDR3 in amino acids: CASSFQGGTEAFF. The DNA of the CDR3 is TGCGCCAGCAGCTTTCAGGGCGGCACTGAAGCTTTCTTT.

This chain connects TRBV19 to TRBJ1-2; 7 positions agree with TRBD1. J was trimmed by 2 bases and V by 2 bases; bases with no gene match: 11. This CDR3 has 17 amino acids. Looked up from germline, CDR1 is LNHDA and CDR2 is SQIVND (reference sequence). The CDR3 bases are TGTGCCAGTAGTATATGGGATGAATCACAGGGGAACTATGGCTACACCTTC. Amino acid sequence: CASSIWDESQGNYGYTF.

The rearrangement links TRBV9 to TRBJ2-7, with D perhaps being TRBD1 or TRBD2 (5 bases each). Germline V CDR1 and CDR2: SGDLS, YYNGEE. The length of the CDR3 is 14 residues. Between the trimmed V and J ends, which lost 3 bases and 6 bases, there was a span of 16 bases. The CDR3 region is CASSGGGPRAEQYF. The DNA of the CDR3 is TGTGCCAGCAGCGGGGGCGGGCCCAGGGCCGAGCAGTACTTC.

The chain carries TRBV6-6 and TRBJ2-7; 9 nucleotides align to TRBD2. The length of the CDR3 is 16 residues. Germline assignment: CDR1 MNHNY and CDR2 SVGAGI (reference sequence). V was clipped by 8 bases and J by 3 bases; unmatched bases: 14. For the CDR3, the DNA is TGTGCCAGCCAACAAAGCCGGACTAGCGCCTACTACGAGCAGTACTTC. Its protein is CASQQSRTSAYYEQYF.

In nucleotides, the CDR3 is TGTGCCAGCAGCAACGGCGGCTACACCTTC. Its translation is CASSNGGYTF. The chain has TRBV7-9 and TRBJ1-2; D is unclear. The germline V and J ends were trimmed by 5 bases and 8 bases, with 6 bases remaining between them. CDR1 is SEHNR and CDR2 is FQNEAQ in the germline V gene (reference sequence). CDR3 length: 10 amino acids.

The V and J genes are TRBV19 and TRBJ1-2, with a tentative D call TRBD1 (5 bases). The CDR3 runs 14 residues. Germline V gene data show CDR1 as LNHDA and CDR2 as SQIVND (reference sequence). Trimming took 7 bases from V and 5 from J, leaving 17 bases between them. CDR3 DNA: TGTGCCAGTATCGAAACCGGGACGAGTTATGGCTACACCTTC. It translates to CASIETGTSYGYTF.